The clone carrying this T cell receptor beta chain was observed a handful of times. Its antigen is unidentified. The sample is drawn from a study of T cells in Graves' hyperthyroidism and ophthalmopathy. Looking at the study overall: The authors collected peripheral blood at initial diagnosis, before any treatment.

General study results and limits: The model forecast ophthalmopathy, anticipating it by a median roughly 6 months before onset. Most thyroid clonotypes with frequency above 0.001 were detected in blood.

Looked up from germline, CDR1 is SGDLS and CDR2 is YYNGEE. J gave up 7 bases and V 0 bases, and 7 bases lay outside the gene matches. The CDR3 is made up of 15 amino acids. Amplification yielded TCR beta CDR3 regions, with RNA transcripts as the source. An initial round of RT-PCR targeting the TCR CDR3 relied on the HTBI primer set. TCRdb itself ran the multiplex PCR reads through MiXCR, one entry per CDR3 protein. The table records roughly 250,000 distinct CDR3 sequences, roughly 17% of them present only once. The sequenced material came from blood. The chain is built from TRBV9 and TRBJ2-3; 8 bases fit TRBD1. This receptor was obtained from a woman under 30 with Graves' ophthalmopathy. The CDR3, as DNA: TGTGCCAGCAGCGTAGGAGGCAGGGGGCGAAATACGCAGTATTTT. Translation gives CASSVGGRGRNTQYF.